Presented here are 14 T cell receptor beta chains from one specimen sequenced in a study of T cell responses to AZD1222 COVID-19 vaccine. TCRdb's table, derived via immunoSEQ multiplex PCR, lists solely in-frame clones and lacks some. The top ten clones hold 5% to 7% of a sample with about 130,000 clones, around 90% of them seen once. This sample comprised peripheral blood, obtained 28 days after the second AZD1222 dose. The receptors originated from an adult who received the AZD1222 COVID-19 vaccine.

V gene TRBV6-1 combines with J gene TRBJ1-6; D possibly corresponds to TRBD1 (5 bases). V lost 3 bases and J lost 1, with 10 bases in between. The germline V gene has CDR1 MNHNS and CDR2 SASEGT. CDR3 length: 16 amino acids. Here the CDR3 DNA reads TGTGCCAGCAGTGACAGGGTAGTTTCCTATAATTCACCCCTCCACTTT. Translating gives CASSDRVVSYNSPLHF.

The chain has TRBV10-3 and TRBJ2-1, with TRBD1 matching over 10 bases. The CDR3 consists of 13 residues. The ends lost 8 bases at V and 7 bases at J; junction bases unmatched: 5. The germline V gene has CDR1 ENHRY and CDR2 SYGVKD. In DNA form, the CDR3 reads TGTGCCATCGACGGACAGGGGGGGAATGAGCAGTTCTTC. Protein: CAIDGQGGNEQFF.

V gene TRBV15 combines with J gene TRBJ1-5; D might be TRBD1 (5 bases). The CDR3 has 14 amino acids. Germline assignment: CDR1 LNHNV and CDR2 YYDKDF (reference sequence). Trimming cost V 4 bases and J 2 bases, with 9 bases left between them. The CDR3 nucleotides are TGTGCCACCAGCATCCGAGGGGGCAATCAGCCCCAGCATTTT. It yields the protein CATSIRGGNQPQHF.

The chain uses TRBV29-1 and TRBJ2-3; D is perhaps TRBD2 (7 bases). Germline V gene sequence: CDR1 SQVTM, CDR2 ANQGSEA. The V gene lost 0 bases and the J gene lost 6 bases, with 10 bases spanning the gap. The CDR3 runs 13 residues. The CDR3 coding sequence is TGCAGCGTTGAAGAAAGGGGGGGCGATACGCAGTATTTT. Its translation is CSVEERGGDTQYF.

This clone was recorded a few times. The J gene is TRBJ2-1, the V gene TRBV20-1, with D possibly being TRBD2 (6 bases). The CDR3 covers 11 residues. CDR1 and CDR2 (germline): DFQATT, SNEGSKA (reference sequence). The V end was cut by 5 bases, the J end by 12 bases, with 14 bases between. The CDR3, as DNA: TGCAGTGCTTCCACGGGAGAGCGGCAGTTCTTC. Protein: CSASTGERQFF.

The V and J genes are TRBV30 and TRBJ2-2; D might be TRBD1 (6 bases). The CDR3 covers 14 residues. From germline, CDR1 is GTSNPN and CDR2 SVGIG (reference sequence). Trimming cost V 3 bases and J 0 bases, with 8 bases left between them. The CDR3 DNA reads as TGTGCCTGGAGGCAGGGGCCGAACACCGGGGAGCTGTTTTTT. Translated, it gives CAWRQGPNTGELFF.

V usage is TRBV9 and J usage is TRBJ1-6, with D possibly being TRBD1 (6 bases). In germline, CDR1 is SGDLS, CDR2 YYNGEE. With 0 bases removed from V and 10 bases from J, the gap between germline ends came to 14 bases. CDR3 length equals 15 residues. CDR3 protein: CASSVEQGAFSPLHF. CDR3 bases: TGTGCCAGCAGCGTAGAACAGGGAGCTTTCTCACCCCTCCACTTT. The full variable domain, rest sourced from reference TRBV9 and TRBJ1-6, is DSGVTQTPKHLITATGQRVTLRCSPRSGDLSVYWYQQSLDQGLQFLIQYYNGEERAKGNILERFSAQQFPDLHSELNLSSLELGDSALYFCASSVEQGAFSPLHFGNGTRLTVT.

This chain uses TRBV7-8 with TRBJ1-5; TRBD1 aligns across 7 bases. Germline CDR1 reads SGHVS; CDR2 reads FQNEAQ. The length of the CDR3 is 15 residues. With 5 bases clipped from V and 4 bases from J, the junction kept 8 bases outside the gene matches. Written as DNA, the CDR3 is TGTGCCAGCAGCGCCCAGACAGGGCCTAATCAGCCCCAGCATTTT. Protein product: CASSAQTGPNQPQHF.

This chain links TRBV7-3 with TRBJ1-6; D gene unclear. The CDR3 is 13 amino acids. CDR1 is SGHTA and CDR2 is FQGTGA in the germline V gene. V lost 2 bases to trimming and J lost 10 bases, with 9 bases between them. The CDR3 nucleotides are TGTGCCAGCAGCTTAGTCGGGGAATCACCCCTCCACTTT. It specifies CASSLVGESPLHF.

The chain joins TRBV19 to TRBJ2-1, with 13 bases that match TRBD2. The CDR3 is made up of 15 amino acids. V lost 5 bases and J lost 6; bases outside the gene matches: 4. The germline gives CDR1 LNHDA, CDR2 SQIVND (reference sequence). CDR3 loop: CASSSGTSGVNEQFF. The CDR3 DNA reads TGTGCCAGTAGTTCCGGGACTAGCGGGGTCAATGAGCAGTTCTTC.

This clone was observed a single time. This chain uses TRBV5-1 with TRBJ2-5; D call uncertain. The CDR3 totals 15 residues. Trimming removed 4 bases from V and 3 bases from J, with 16 bases in between. Looked up from germline, CDR1 is SGHRS and CDR2 is YFSETQ. In nucleotides, the CDR3 is TGCGCCAGCAGCCCTACGGGTATTCGAGAAGAGACCCAGTACTTC. Translating gives CASSPTGIREETQYF. The complete variable domain, with remaining parts taken from reference TRBV5-1 and TRBJ2-5, reads KAGVTQTPRYLIKTRGQQVTLSCSPISGHRSVSWYQQTPGQGLQFLFEYFSETQRNKGNFPGRFSGRQFSNSRSEMNVSTLELGDSALYLCASSPTGIREETQYFGPGTRLLVL.

A single count supports this clone. This rearrangement joins TRBV7-9 to TRBJ1-5, with a weak D call TRBD1 (5 bases). Germline CDR1 reads SEHNR; CDR2 reads FQNEAQ (reference sequence). This CDR3 is built from 13 residues. Deletions cut 1 base from V and 7 bases from J, with 8 bases between. CDR3 DNA sequence: TGTGCCAGCAGCTTAGATCCAGGGCAGCCCCAGCATTTT. It encodes CASSLDPGQPQHF.

The rearrangement joins TRBV18 to TRBJ1-1, with TRBD1 as a possible D gene (5 bases). V gave up 2 bases and J gave up 1 base, with 5 bases separating them. Germline CDR1 KGHSH, CDR2 LQKENI. The CDR3 extends over 13 amino acids. As DNA, the CDR3 is TGTGCCAGCTCACCAGGGACGAACACTGAAGCTTTCTTT. Protein product: CASSPGTNTEAFF. Together with reference TRBV18 and TRBJ1-1, the CDR3 gives the full variable domain: NAGVMQNPRHLVRRRGQEARLRCSPMKGHSHVYWYRQLPEEGLKFMVYLQKENIIDESGMPKERFSAEFPKEGPSILRIQQVVRGDSAAYFCASSPGTNTEAFFGQGTRLTVV.

This clone has only one observation. The chain employs TRBV13 and TRBJ1-4; D not certain. Trimming stripped 3 bases from V and 7 bases from J, with 9 bases between. Per germline, CDR1 PRHDT and CDR2 FYEKMQ (reference sequence). The CDR3 sequence is 13 residues long. The CDR3 loop is CASSFSTGEKLFF. The DNA for the CDR3 is TGTGCCAGCAGCTTTTCCACGGGTGAAAAACTGTTTTTT.